The source of this T cell receptor beta chain is a study of graft-versus-host responses after intestinal transplantation. Clones were sequenced by immunoSEQ multiplex PCR, and TCRdb holds only the in-frame ones, with some missing. The sample records approximately 97,000 clones, roughly 89% being singletons. Comments on this clone: Its antigen is unidentified.

Study-level results: Among recipient marrow samples, GvH clones were found; some appeared first in ileum or blood. Across patients carrying graft-donor T cell macrochimerism, allografts held high graft-versus-host to host-versus-graft clonal ratios.

Germline V CDR1 and CDR2: GTSNPN, SVGIG (reference sequence). Trimming stripped 1 base from V and 4 bases from J, with 4 bases between. The length of the CDR3 is 11 residues. The chain combines TRBV30 with TRBJ1-2; no clear D. This clonotype was obtained from a human donor who was the organ donor for an intestinal transplant. The source was unstimulated CD4+ T cells sorted from spleen or lymph node cells, collected before transplant. DNA of the CDR3: TGTGCCTGGAGTGCGGGCTATGGCTACACCTTC. Its translation: CAWSAGYGYTF.